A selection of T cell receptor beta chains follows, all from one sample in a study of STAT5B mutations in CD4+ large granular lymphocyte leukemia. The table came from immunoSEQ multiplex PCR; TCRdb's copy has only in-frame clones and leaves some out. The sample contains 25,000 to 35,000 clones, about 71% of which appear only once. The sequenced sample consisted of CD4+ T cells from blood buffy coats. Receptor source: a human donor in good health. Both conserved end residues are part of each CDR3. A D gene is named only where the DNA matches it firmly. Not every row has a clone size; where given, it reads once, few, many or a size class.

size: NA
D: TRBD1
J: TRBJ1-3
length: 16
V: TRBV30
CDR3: CAWSFGQGSHGNTIYF
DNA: TGTGCCTGGAGTTTCGGACAGGGAAGTCACGGAAACACCATATATTTT

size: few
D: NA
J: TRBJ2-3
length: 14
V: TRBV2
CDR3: CASSPGAVRDTQYF
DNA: TGTGCCAGCAGTCCGGGAGCCGTCAGGGATACGCAGTATTTT

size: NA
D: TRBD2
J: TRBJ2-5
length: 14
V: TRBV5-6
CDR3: CASSLRGGLETQYF
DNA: TGTGCCAGCAGCTTGCGGGGGGGGCTGGAGACCCAGTACTTC

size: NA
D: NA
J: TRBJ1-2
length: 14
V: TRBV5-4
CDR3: CASSPRVINYGYTF
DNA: TGTGCCAGCAGCCCACGGGTTATAAACTATGGCTACACCTTC

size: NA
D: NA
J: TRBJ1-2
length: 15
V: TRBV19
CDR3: CASTPGTVANYGYTF
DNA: TGTGCCAGTACCCCCGGGACGGTAGCTAACTATGGCTACACCTTC

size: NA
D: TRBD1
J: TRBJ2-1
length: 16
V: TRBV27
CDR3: CASSLSFWRQGGEQFF
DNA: TGTGCCAGCAGTTTATCGTTCTGGAGACAGGGCGGTGAGCAGTTCTTC

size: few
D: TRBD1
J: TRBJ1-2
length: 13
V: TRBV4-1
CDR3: CASTTGAGDGYTF
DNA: TGCGCCAGCACTACAGGGGCGGGGGATGGCTACACCTTC

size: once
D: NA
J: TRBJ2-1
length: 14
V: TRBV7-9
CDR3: CASSLGISYNEQFF
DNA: TGTGCCAGCAGCTTAGGGATATCCTACAATGAGCAGTTCTTC

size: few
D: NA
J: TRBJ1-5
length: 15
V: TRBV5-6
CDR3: CASSLAGNSNQPQHF
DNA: TGTGCCAGCAGCTTGGCTGGGAATAGCAATCAGCCCCAGCATTTT

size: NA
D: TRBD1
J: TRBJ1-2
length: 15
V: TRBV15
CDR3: CATSRDPGTGLGYTF
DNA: TGTGCCACCAGCAGAGACCCCGGGACAGGGCTCGGCTACACCTTC

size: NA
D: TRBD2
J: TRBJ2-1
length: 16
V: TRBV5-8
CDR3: CASSLDFRGGQYEQFF
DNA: TGTGCCAGCAGCTTGGATTTCCGGGGGGGCCAATATGAGCAGTTCTTC

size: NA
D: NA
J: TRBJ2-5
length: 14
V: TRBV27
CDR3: CASSSSRQVETQYF
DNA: TGTGCCAGCAGTTCCTCTCGACAAGTAGAGACCCAGTACTTC

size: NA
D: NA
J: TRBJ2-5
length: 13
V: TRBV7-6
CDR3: CASSLQRIETQYF
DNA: TGTGCCAGCAGCTTACAGAGGATTGAGACCCAGTACTTC

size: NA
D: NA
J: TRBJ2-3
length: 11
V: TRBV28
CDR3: CASNSVDTQYF
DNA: TGTGCCAGCAATTCGGTAGATACGCAGTATTTT

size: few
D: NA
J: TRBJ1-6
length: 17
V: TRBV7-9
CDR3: CASSPPSSQGNNSPLHF
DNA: TGTGCCAGCAGCCCGCCCTCTTCACAGGGAAATAATTCACCCCTCCACTTT

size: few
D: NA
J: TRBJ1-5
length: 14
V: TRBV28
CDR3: CASREGVGNQPQHF
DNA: TGTGCCAGCAGAGAGGGGGTAGGCAATCAGCCCCAGCATTTT

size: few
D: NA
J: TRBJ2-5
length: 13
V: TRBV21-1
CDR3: CASSGGQQETQYF
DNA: TGTGCCAGCAGCGGGGGACAGCAAGAGACCCAGTACTTC

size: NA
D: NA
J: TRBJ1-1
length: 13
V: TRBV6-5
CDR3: CASRRDFMGEAFF
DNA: TGTGCCAGCAGGAGGGACTTTATGGGTGAAGCTTTCTTT

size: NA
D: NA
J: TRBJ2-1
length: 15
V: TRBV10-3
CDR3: CAIGFGASSYNEQFF
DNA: TGTGCCATCGGGTTCGGGGCCAGCTCCTACAATGAGCAGTTCTTC

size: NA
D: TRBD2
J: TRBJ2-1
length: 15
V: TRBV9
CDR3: CASSARDYQYNEQFF
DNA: TGTGCCAGCAGCGCCCGGGACTATCAGTACAATGAGCAGTTCTTC

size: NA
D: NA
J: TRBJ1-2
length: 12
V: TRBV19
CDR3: CASSISVTGYTF
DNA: TGTGCCAGTAGTATTTCGGTTACGGGCTACACCTTC

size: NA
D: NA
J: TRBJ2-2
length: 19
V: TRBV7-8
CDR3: CASSLVTSPSKLSTGELFF
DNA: TGTGCCAGCAGCTTAGTAACATCCCCCAGTAAATTATCCACCGGGGAGCTGTTTTTT

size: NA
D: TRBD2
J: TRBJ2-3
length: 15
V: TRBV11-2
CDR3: CASTRTSGFTDTQYF
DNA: TGTGCCAGCACCCGGACTAGCGGGTTCACAGATACGCAGTATTTT

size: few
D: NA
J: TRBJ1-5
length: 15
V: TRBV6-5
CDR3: CASSYGVAGDQPQHF
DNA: TGTGCCAGCAGTTACGGTGTGGCGGGTGATCAGCCCCAGCATTTT

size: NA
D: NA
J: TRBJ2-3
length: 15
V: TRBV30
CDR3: CAWSERAGIADTQYF
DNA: TGTGCCTGGAGTGAGCGGGCGGGTATAGCAGATACGCAGTATTTT

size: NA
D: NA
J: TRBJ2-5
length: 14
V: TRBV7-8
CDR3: CASSSPGNQETQYF
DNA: TGTGCCAGCAGCTCCCCAGGGAACCAAGAGACCCAGTACTTC

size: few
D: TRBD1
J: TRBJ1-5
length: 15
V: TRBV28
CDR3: CASSLGTGFNQPQHF
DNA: TGTGCCAGCAGTTTAGGGACAGGGTTTAATCAGCCCCAGCATTTT

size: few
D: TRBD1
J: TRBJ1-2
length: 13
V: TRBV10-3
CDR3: CATEAGGSYGYTF
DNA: TGTGCCACCGAGGCAGGGGGCAGCTATGGCTACACCTTC

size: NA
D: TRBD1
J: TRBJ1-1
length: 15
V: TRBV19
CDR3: CASSIVTGARTEAFF
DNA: TGTGCCAGTAGCATCGTAACAGGGGCGAGGACTGAAGCTTTCTTT